The rows below give T cell receptor beta chains drawn from one sample of a study of regulatory T cells in long-lasting Graves disease. TCRdb recomputed calls from the multiplex PCR reads with MiXCR, one row per CDR3 protein. The sample consists of some 250,000 distinct CDR3 sequences, 15% to 20% of them appearing once. These data also featured in a second study, about T cells in Graves' hyperthyroidism and ophthalmopathy.

The sample consisted of peripheral blood mononuclear cells (PBMCs), taken at new diagnosis, from a patient treated with antithyroid drugs. All receptors come from a woman under 40 with Graves disease. Each CDR3 is given with its conserved first and last residue. D genes are given only for firm matches. A clone size is listed for some rows: how often the clone was seen (once, few, many), or a class if it is expanded.

v_call: TRBV19
j_call: TRBJ1-5
d_call: TRBD1
clone_size: few
cdr3_aa: CASTLDRASNQPQHF
cdr3_nt: TGTGCCAGTACCCTGGACAGGGCAAGCAATCAGCCCCAGCATTTT

v_call: TRBV12-3/TRBV12-4
j_call: TRBJ1-5
d_call: -
clone_size: many
cdr3_aa: CASSLLGGRQPQHF
cdr3_nt: TGTGCCAGCAGTTTATTAGGCGGCCGCCAGCCCCAGCATTTT

v_call: TRBV12-3/TRBV12-4
j_call: TRBJ1-3
d_call: -
clone_size: many
cdr3_aa: CASSFQAALSGNTIYF
cdr3_nt: TGTGCCAGCAGTTTCCAGGCAGCGCTCTCTGGAAACACCATATATTTT

v_call: TRBV4-1
j_call: TRBJ2-1
d_call: -
clone_size: many
cdr3_aa: CASSQDSGGGWGEQFF
cdr3_nt: TGCGCCAGCAGCCAAGACTCTGGCGGGGGCTGGGGGGAGCAGTTCTTC

v_call: TRBV3-1
j_call: TRBJ1-1
d_call: -
clone_size: many
cdr3_aa: CASSQDRGLEAFF
cdr3_nt: TGTGCCAGCAGCCAAGATCGAGGTTTGGAAGCTTTCTTT

v_call: TRBV11-2
j_call: TRBJ2-1
d_call: -
clone_size: many
cdr3_aa: CASSRSSYNEQFF
cdr3_nt: TGTGCCAGCAGCCGTAGCTCCTACAATGAGCAGTTCTTC

v_call: TRBV7-2
j_call: TRBJ2-7
d_call: TRBD2
clone_size: many
cdr3_aa: CASSPTGLAGTYEQYF
cdr3_nt: TGTGCCAGCAGCCCCACGGGCCTAGCGGGGACCTACGAGCAGTACTTC

v_call: TRBV7-7
j_call: TRBJ1-1
d_call: -
clone_size: many
cdr3_aa: CASSLGPHTEAFF
cdr3_nt: TGTGCTAGCAGCTTAGGCCCGCACACTGAAGCTTTCTTT

v_call: TRBV20-1
j_call: TRBJ2-7
d_call: -
clone_size: many
cdr3_aa: CSGEGGYRDSYEQYF
cdr3_nt: TGCAGTGGAGAGGGGGGATACCGGGACAGCTACGAGCAGTACTTC

v_call: TRBV3-1
j_call: TRBJ2-7
d_call: TRBD1
clone_size: many
cdr3_aa: CASSQVGDRQYF
cdr3_nt: TGTGCCAGCAGCCAAGTCGGGGACAGACAGTACTTC

v_call: TRBV9
j_call: TRBJ2-3
d_call: -
clone_size: many
cdr3_aa: CASSVASGSLGTQYF
cdr3_nt: TGTGCCAGCAGCGTAGCTAGTGGGTCGCTGGGTACGCAGTATTTT

v_call: TRBV6-1
j_call: TRBJ2-5
d_call: TRBD2
clone_size: many
cdr3_aa: CASSGTSGALTVGAQYF
cdr3_nt: TGTGCCAGCAGCGGGACTAGCGGGGCCCTTACCGTAGGGGCCCAGTACTTC

v_call: TRBV5-1
j_call: TRBJ1-3
d_call: -
clone_size: many
cdr3_aa: CASSLEPGENTIYF
cdr3_nt: TGCGCCAGCAGCTTGGAACCGGGAGAAAACACCATATATTTT

v_call: TRBV9
j_call: TRBJ2-2
d_call: TRBD2
clone_size: -
cdr3_aa: CASSVSSSGGDTGELFF
cdr3_nt: TGTGCCAGCAGCGTCTCTTCTAGCGGGGGGGACACCGGGGAGCTGTTTTTT

v_call: TRBV6-1
j_call: TRBJ1-6
d_call: -
clone_size: -
cdr3_aa: CASSVTRDNSPLHF
cdr3_nt: TGTGCCAGCAGCGTGACAAGAGATAATTCACCCCTCCACTTT

v_call: TRBV12-3/TRBV12-4
j_call: TRBJ1-2
d_call: -
clone_size: many
cdr3_aa: CASSLGRGGENTF
cdr3_nt: TGTGCCAGCAGTTTGGGGCGTGGCGGGGAGAACACCTTC

v_call: TRBV3-1
j_call: TRBJ2-1
d_call: -
clone_size: many
cdr3_aa: CASSQDWAAVEQFF
cdr3_nt: TGTGCCAGCAGCCAAGATTGGGCCGCAGTAGAGCAGTTCTTC

v_call: TRBV14
j_call: TRBJ2-3
d_call: -
clone_size: many
cdr3_aa: CASSQEWGGTQYF
cdr3_nt: TGTGCCAGCAGCCAAGAGTGGGGTGGTACGCAGTATTTT

v_call: TRBV5-1
j_call: TRBJ1-2
d_call: -
clone_size: many
cdr3_aa: CASSFGHEDGYTF
cdr3_nt: TGCGCCAGCAGTTTTGGACACGAGGATGGCTACACCTTC

v_call: TRBV7-9
j_call: TRBJ1-2
d_call: -
clone_size: many
cdr3_aa: CASSSRGGDVHGYTF
cdr3_nt: TGTGCCAGCAGCTCCAGAGGAGGCGACGTGCACGGCTACACCTTC

v_call: TRBV19
j_call: TRBJ1-5
d_call: -
clone_size: many
cdr3_aa: CASSSGGWNQPQHF
cdr3_nt: TGTGCCAGTAGTTCTGGGGGCTGGAATCAGCCCCAGCATTTT

v_call: TRBV12-3/TRBV12-4
j_call: TRBJ1-5
d_call: -
clone_size: many
cdr3_aa: CASSSGTQPQHF
cdr3_nt: TGTGCCAGCAGTTCGGGGACTCAGCCCCAGCATTTT

v_call: TRBV12-3/TRBV12-4
j_call: TRBJ2-5
d_call: -
clone_size: many
cdr3_aa: CASSSSQQGGGQETQYF
cdr3_nt: TGTGCCAGCAGTTCGAGCCAACAGGGAGGGGGCCAGGAGACCCAGTACTTC

v_call: TRBV3-1
j_call: TRBJ1-6
d_call: -
clone_size: many
cdr3_aa: CASSQMAGVNSPLHF
cdr3_nt: TGTGCCAGCAGCCAAATGGCAGGGGTTAATTCACCCCTCCACTTT

v_call: TRBV7-8
j_call: TRBJ1-2
d_call: TRBD1
clone_size: many
cdr3_aa: CASSGRDRGYGYTF
cdr3_nt: TGTGCCAGCAGCGGGAGGGACAGGGGCTATGGCTACACCTTC

v_call: TRBV12-3/TRBV12-4
j_call: TRBJ2-1
d_call: TRBD2
clone_size: once
cdr3_aa: CASSTTAGGFYNEQFF
cdr3_nt: TGTGCCAGCAGCACTACGGCGGGGGGCTTCTACAATGAGCAGTTCTTC

v_call: TRBV27
j_call: TRBJ2-3
d_call: -
clone_size: few
cdr3_aa: CASSPENTDTQYF
cdr3_nt: TGTGCCAGCAGTCCGGAGAACACAGATACGCAGTATTTT

v_call: TRBV14
j_call: TRBJ1-1
d_call: -
clone_size: many
cdr3_aa: CASIIGQIHQAFF
cdr3_nt: TGTGCCAGCATAATCGGACAGATCCATCAAGCTTTCTTT

v_call: TRBV3-1
j_call: TRBJ2-3
d_call: TRBD2
clone_size: many
cdr3_aa: CASSHLGAGGETDTQYF
cdr3_nt: TGTGCCAGCAGCCACCTAGGGGCGGGGGGAGAGACAGATACGCAGTATTTT

v_call: TRBV20-1
j_call: TRBJ2-1
d_call: -
clone_size: many
cdr3_aa: CSARDSQTTYNEQFF
cdr3_nt: TGCAGTGCTAGAGATAGCCAGACGACTTACAATGAGCAGTTCTTC

v_call: TRBV25-1
j_call: TRBJ1-2
d_call: -
clone_size: many
cdr3_aa: CASSSSGQLGPSGYGYTF
cdr3_nt: TGTGCCAGCAGTTCTTCCGGACAGCTGGGTCCTAGTGGCTATGGCTACACCTTC

v_call: TRBV3-1
j_call: TRBJ2-7
d_call: -
clone_size: many
cdr3_aa: CASSRPGTDEQYF
cdr3_nt: TGTGCCAGCAGCCGACCAGGGACGGACGAGCAGTACTTC

v_call: TRBV6-1
j_call: TRBJ2-7
d_call: -
clone_size: many
cdr3_aa: CASSEGQDYEQYF
cdr3_nt: TGTGCCAGCAGTGAAGGACAGGACTACGAGCAGTACTTC

v_call: TRBV6-1
j_call: TRBJ2-3
d_call: -
clone_size: -
cdr3_aa: CASSVTRTDTQYF
cdr3_nt: TGTGCCAGCAGTGTGACACGGACAGATACGCAGTATTTT

v_call: TRBV6-1
j_call: TRBJ1-4
d_call: -
clone_size: many
cdr3_aa: CASSVNGGLNEKLFF
cdr3_nt: TGTGCCAGCAGTGTTAATGGTGGACTAAATGAAAAACTGTTTTTT

v_call: TRBV7-9
j_call: TRBJ1-2
d_call: -
clone_size: many
cdr3_aa: CASSSSGSVYGYTF
cdr3_nt: TGTGCCAGCAGCTCATCGGGGTCTGTCTATGGCTACACCTTC

v_call: TRBV20-1
j_call: TRBJ2-3
d_call: -
clone_size: many
cdr3_aa: CSALRTPGGVTDTQYF
cdr3_nt: TGCAGTGCTCTCAGGACGCCCGGCGGGGTCACAGATACGCAGTATTTT

v_call: TRBV7-2
j_call: TRBJ2-6
d_call: -
clone_size: many
cdr3_aa: CASSLLGTGANVLTF
cdr3_nt: TGTGCCAGCAGCTTACTAGGGACTGGGGCCAACGTCCTGACTTTC

v_call: TRBV5-1
j_call: TRBJ1-2
d_call: TRBD1
clone_size: -
cdr3_aa: CASSLDSAGGGYTF
cdr3_nt: TGCGCCAGCAGCTTGGATTCGGCAGGGGGAGGCTACACCTTC

v_call: TRBV12-3/TRBV12-4
j_call: TRBJ2-5
d_call: TRBD2
clone_size: many
cdr3_aa: CASSLSGGARETQYF
cdr3_nt: TGTGCCAGCAGTTTGAGCGGGGGGGCCCGAGAGACCCAGTACTTC

v_call: TRBV5-1
j_call: TRBJ1-6
d_call: -
clone_size: -
cdr3_aa: CASSVRTSADMNSPLHF
cdr3_nt: TGCGCCAGCAGCGTGAGGACTTCAGCTGATATGAATTCACCCCTCCACTTT

v_call: TRBV7-3
j_call: TRBJ1-1
d_call: -
clone_size: few
cdr3_aa: CASSLMSLGGTEAFF
cdr3_nt: TGTGCCAGCAGCTTAATGTCCTTGGGAGGCACTGAAGCTTTCTTT

v_call: TRBV20-1
j_call: TRBJ2-1
d_call: -
clone_size: few
cdr3_aa: CSARVGGSFYNEQFF
cdr3_nt: TGCAGTGCTAGAGTCGGGGGCTCTTTCTACAATGAGCAGTTCTTC